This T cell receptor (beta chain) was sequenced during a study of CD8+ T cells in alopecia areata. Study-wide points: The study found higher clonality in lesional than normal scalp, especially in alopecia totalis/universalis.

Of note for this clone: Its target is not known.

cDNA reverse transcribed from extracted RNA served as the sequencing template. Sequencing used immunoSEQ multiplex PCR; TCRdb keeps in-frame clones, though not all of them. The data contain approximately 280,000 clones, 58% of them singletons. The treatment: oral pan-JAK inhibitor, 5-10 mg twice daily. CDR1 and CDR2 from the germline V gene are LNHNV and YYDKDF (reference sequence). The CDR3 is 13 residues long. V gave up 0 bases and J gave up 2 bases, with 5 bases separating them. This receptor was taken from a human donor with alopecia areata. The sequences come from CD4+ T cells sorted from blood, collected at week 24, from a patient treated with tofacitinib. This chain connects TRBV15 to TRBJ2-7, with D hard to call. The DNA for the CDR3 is TGTGCCACCAGCAGAGATTGGCCCTACGAGCAGTACTTC. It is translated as CATSRDWPYEQYF.